The rows below give T cell receptor beta chains drawn from one sample of a study of PD-1 blockade in classical Hodgkin lymphoma. Repertoires were generated with immunoSEQ multiplex PCR, while TCRdb's copy carries only in-frame clones and drops some. The repertoire holds thousands of clones, with roughly 86% as singletons. The source material was CD4+ T cells from blood, sampled before the fourth cycle of nivolumab. These TCRs come from a human donor with classical Hodgkin lymphoma. Both conserved end residues are part of each CDR3. The order of the fields is clone size, V gene, J gene, CDR3 length, D gene, CDR3 protein, CDR3 DNA. The D gene is left open where the match is weak. Not every row has a clone size; where given, it reads once, few, many or a size class.

clone size: once
V gene: TRBV7-9
J gene: TRBJ2-7
CDR3 length: 13
D gene: -
CDR3 protein: CASSLSLAHEQYF
CDR3 DNA: TGTGCCAGCAGCCTCTCCCTAGCACACGAGCAGTACTTC

clone size: few
V gene: TRBV9
J gene: TRBJ1-1
CDR3 length: 18
D gene: -
CDR3 protein: CASSVGRGSGRVATEAFF
CDR3 DNA: TGTGCCAGCAGCGTAGGAAGAGGGTCCGGGAGGGTAGCCACTGAAGCTTTCTTT

clone size: -
V gene: TRBV29-1
J gene: TRBJ2-3
CDR3 length: 12
D gene: -
CDR3 protein: CSVDLRTDTQYF
CDR3 DNA: TGCAGCGTTGACCTAAGGACAGATACGCAGTATTTT

clone size: -
V gene: TRBV15
J gene: TRBJ1-3
CDR3 length: 16
D gene: TRBD1
CDR3 protein: CATSSPSTGGVNTIYF
CDR3 DNA: TGTGCCACCAGCAGTCCGAGCACAGGGGGAGTTAACACCATATATTTT

clone size: -
V gene: TRBV27
J gene: TRBJ2-7
CDR3 length: 14
D gene: -
CDR3 protein: CASRGARRSYEQYF
CDR3 DNA: TGTGCCAGCAGGGGGGCGCGCCGCTCCTACGAGCAGTACTTC

clone size: few
V gene: TRBV30
J gene: TRBJ2-2
CDR3 length: 16
D gene: TRBD2
CDR3 protein: CAWALGLAGVIGELFF
CDR3 DNA: TGTGCCTGGGCCCTTGGACTAGCGGGAGTTATCGGGGAGCTGTTTTTT

clone size: -
V gene: TRBV7-9
J gene: TRBJ2-5
CDR3 length: 17
D gene: -
CDR3 protein: CASSLVVRWDKQETQYF
CDR3 DNA: TGTGCCAGCAGCTTAGTTGTTAGGTGGGATAAACAAGAGACCCAGTACTTC

clone size: -
V gene: TRBV6-5
J gene: TRBJ1-2
CDR3 length: 13
D gene: -
CDR3 protein: CASSGTLGYGYTF
CDR3 DNA: TGTGCCAGCAGCGGGACCTTGGGCTATGGCTACACCTTC

clone size: -
V gene: TRBV6-1
J gene: TRBJ2-4
CDR3 length: 17
D gene: -
CDR3 protein: CASSEGGIYVAKNIQYF
CDR3 DNA: TGTGCCAGCAGTGAGGGGGGAATTTACGTTGCCAAAAACATTCAGTACTTC

clone size: -
V gene: TRBV4-2
J gene: TRBJ2-1
CDR3 length: 14
D gene: TRBD2
CDR3 protein: CASSQDSGFNEQFF
CDR3 DNA: TGTGCCAGCAGCCAAGATAGCGGGTTCAATGAGCAGTTCTTC

clone size: -
V gene: TRBV2
J gene: TRBJ1-1
CDR3 length: 14
D gene: -
CDR3 protein: CASRLLGGNTEAFF
CDR3 DNA: TGTGCCAGCAGGCTATTAGGAGGGAACACTGAAGCTTTCTTT

clone size: -
V gene: TRBV10-3
J gene: TRBJ2-1
CDR3 length: 12
D gene: -
CDR3 protein: CAISEEGDEQFF
CDR3 DNA: TGTGCCATCAGTGAGGAGGGCGATGAGCAGTTCTTC

clone size: -
V gene: TRBV11-2
J gene: TRBJ2-3
CDR3 length: 19
D gene: TRBD2
CDR3 protein: CASSLGRWERGHLTDTQYF
CDR3 DNA: TGTGCCAGCAGCTTAGGCCGGTGGGAGCGGGGTCACCTCACAGATACGCAGTATTTT

clone size: -
V gene: TRBV25-1
J gene: TRBJ1-2
CDR3 length: 12
D gene: TRBD1
CDR3 protein: CASSTGGYGYTF
CDR3 DNA: TGTGCCAGCAGTACAGGGGGCTATGGCTACACCTTC

clone size: -
V gene: TRBV29-1
J gene: TRBJ1-1
CDR3 length: 13
D gene: -
CDR3 protein: CSVWTLSNTEAFF
CDR3 DNA: TGCAGCGTTTGGACTCTTTCGAACACTGAAGCTTTCTTT

clone size: -
V gene: TRBV18
J gene: TRBJ2-5
CDR3 length: 15
D gene: TRBD2
CDR3 protein: CASSPSGGGLETQYF
CDR3 DNA: TGTGCCAGCTCACCCAGCGGGGGGGGCCTTGAGACCCAGTACTTC

clone size: -
V gene: TRBV5-1
J gene: TRBJ1-3
CDR3 length: 16
D gene: TRBD1
CDR3 protein: CASSLATGDSGNTIYF
CDR3 DNA: TGCGCCAGCAGCTTGGCGACAGGGGATTCCGGAAACACCATATATTTT

clone size: few
V gene: TRBV18
J gene: TRBJ1-2
CDR3 length: 14
D gene: TRBD1
CDR3 protein: CASSPSGGYYGYTF
CDR3 DNA: TGTGCCAGCTCACCATCAGGGGGCTACTATGGCTACACCTTC

clone size: -
V gene: TRBV11-2
J gene: TRBJ2-7
CDR3 length: 15
D gene: TRBD2
CDR3 protein: CASSKYAGGHYEQYF
CDR3 DNA: TGTGCCAGCAGCAAATACGCGGGGGGCCACTACGAGCAGTACTTC

clone size: -
V gene: TRBV27
J gene: TRBJ2-7
CDR3 length: 16
D gene: TRBD1
CDR3 protein: CASSRPSGQGPYEQYF
CDR3 DNA: TGTGCCAGCAGTCGACCGTCGGGACAGGGACCCTACGAGCAGTACTTC

clone size: -
V gene: TRBV4-1
J gene: TRBJ1-2
CDR3 length: 17
D gene: TRBD1
CDR3 protein: CASSQPLPDRVVPGYTF
CDR3 DNA: TGCGCCAGCAGCCAACCCCTACCGGACAGGGTAGTACCCGGCTACACCTTC

clone size: -
V gene: TRBV6-5
J gene: TRBJ2-7
CDR3 length: 11
D gene: -
CDR3 protein: CASRALAEQYF
CDR3 DNA: TGTGCCAGCAGAGCATTAGCCGAGCAGTACTTC